Listed below are T cell receptor beta chains from one sample, sequenced in a study of shared clonotypes between healthy human individuals. Clones were read by immunoSEQ multiplex PCR, and TCRdb kept only the in-frame ones, dropping some. The sample lists approximately 500,000 clones, less than 96% occurring once. Sequenced input: naive CD4+ T cells sorted from blood. These receptors came from a woman in her 30s in good health. Both conserved end residues are part of each CDR3. D genes are given only for firm matches. The size field is filled for only some rows; it gives once, few, many or a size class.

TRBV5-4	TRBJ2-7	.	TRBD1	CASSFRDRGAGQYF	TGTGCCAGCAGCTTCCGGGACAGGGGAGCCGGGCAGTACTTC
TRBV19	TRBJ2-7	.	TRBD1	CASSIGTGPYEQYF	TGTGCCAGTAGTATAGGGACAGGACCCTACGAGCAGTACTTC
TRBV20-1	TRBJ1-2	.	.	CSAEIGLGYTF	TGCAGTGCCGAAATCGGGCTTGGCTACACCTTC
TRBV28	TRBJ2-1	.	.	CASSPLPGLTYNEQFF	TGTGCCAGCAGTCCTTTACCGGGACTTACCTACAATGAGCAGTTCTTC
TRBV7-9	TRBJ1-3	once	.	CASSFGQAYSGNTIYF	TGTGCCAGCAGCTTTGGGCAGGCTTACTCTGGAAACACCATATATTTT
TRBV7-9	TRBJ2-6	.	.	CASSFYGDNRVRGANVLTF	TGTGCCAGCAGCTTTTATGGGGACAACAGGGTACGTGGGGCCAACGTCCTGACTTTC
TRBV7-8	TRBJ2-7	once	.	CASSLFAGHYPHEQYF	TGTGCCAGCAGCTTATTCGCAGGGCATTATCCCCACGAGCAGTACTTC
TRBV11-3	TRBJ1-2	.	.	CASPPEGPAEPESYGYTF	TGTGCCAGCCCCCCAGAGGGGCCAGCAGAACCAGAGAGCTATGGCTACACCTTC
TRBV19	TRBJ2-5	.	.	CASTSNREETQYF	TGTGCCAGCACATCGAACAGGGAAGAGACCCAGTACTTC
TRBV19	TRBJ1-5	.	.	CASSIEGPSNQPQHF	TGTGCCAGTAGTATAGAAGGGCCAAGCAATCAGCCCCAGCATTTT